The 22 T cell receptor beta chains listed next were all sequenced from one sample in a study of blood T cell repertoires in COVID-19. Measured with immunoSEQ multiplex PCR; TCRdb has only the in-frame clones, and not every one. This table holds about 97,000 clones, approximately 84% found once. Sequencing was carried out using peripheral blood. Source of these receptors: an older man with acute or convalescent COVID-19.

V is TRBV27 and J is TRBJ1-1; TRBD1 agrees at 7 bases. Germline V gene sequence: CDR1 MNHEY, CDR2 SMNVEV (reference sequence). The CDR3 extends over 16 amino acids. Trimming removed 6 bases from V and 5 bases from J; junction bases left unmatched: 15. CDR3 sequence: CASRTLALTGVTEAFF. The CDR3 DNA is TGTGCCAGCAGGACTCTGGCCCTTACAGGGGTAACTGAAGCTTTCTTT.

The genes are TRBV19 and TRBJ1-6; 11 bases map to TRBD1. This CDR3 has 14 residues. Trimming removed 6 bases from V and 10 bases from J; junction bases left unmatched: 5. Germline CDR1 and CDR2: LNHDA and SQIVND (reference sequence). The CDR3 protein is CASRPGQGGSPLHF. The CDR3, as DNA: TGTGCCAGTAGACCGGGACAGGGGGGATCACCCCTCCACTTT.

This chain uses TRBV30 with TRBJ1-3; D is uncertain. The CDR3 has 14 amino acids. Germline CDR1 GTSNPN, CDR2 SVGIG (reference sequence). With 3 bases removed from V and 4 bases from J, the gap between germline ends came to 13 bases. The CDR3 coding sequence is TGTGCCTGGAGGTCCGCTGGTAGCGGAAACACCATATATTTT. It translates to CAWRSAGSGNTIYF.

Comment on this clone: Other DNA sequences in this specimen translate into the identical CDR3. CDR3 in DNA: TGTGCCAGCAGCTTAAGGGGACAGGATAATTCACCCCTCCACTTT. Translating gives CASSLRGQDNSPLHF. The chain uses TRBV7-2 and TRBJ1-6; 8 bases map to TRBD1. With 2 bases clipped from V and 5 bases from J, the junction kept 2 bases outside the gene matches. The CDR3 loop spans 15 amino acids. Germline values: CDR1 SGHTA, CDR2 FQGNSA.

This chain connects TRBV6-5 to TRBJ1-3, with D possibly TRBD1 on 6 matching bases. V lost 0 bases and J 2 bases, leaving 11 bases between the germline ends. The CDR3 has 16 amino acids. Germline lookup yields CDR1 MNHEY and CDR2 SVGAGI. Here the CDR3 DNA reads TGTGCCAGCAGTTACTCAGCCCCAGGGGCTGGAAACACCATATATTTT. Residues: CASSYSAPGAGNTIYF.

The chain carries TRBV30 and TRBJ2-7; tentative D call: TRBD2 (6 bases). V lost 3 bases, J lost 9 bases, and 18 bases lay in between. The CDR3 loop spans 13 amino acids. The germline V gene encodes CDR1 GTSNPN and CDR2 SVGIG (reference sequence). CDR3 amino acids: CAWSRLDSSVQYF. The CDR3 DNA follows: TGTGCCTGGAGCCGACTAGATAGTTCTGTGCAGTACTTC.

The chain links TRBV28 to TRBJ2-1; 16 bases align to TRBD2. The CDR3 totals 18 residues. V dropped 3 bases and J dropped 2; count of bases not matched to a gene: 4. Germline V gene sequence: CDR1 MDHEN, CDR2 SYDVKM. The CDR3 protein is CASSFQGLAGGPYNEQFF. The CDR3 DNA follows: TGTGCCAGCAGTTTTCAGGGACTAGCGGGAGGGCCCTACAATGAGCAGTTCTTC.

The V and J genes are TRBV19 and TRBJ2-4; TRBD2 agrees at 10 bases. With V trimmed by 6 bases and J by 6 bases, 5 bases remained unmatched. The CDR3 covers 14 residues. Germline values: CDR1 LNHDA, CDR2 SQIVND (reference sequence). The CDR3 here is CASRQRGGSNIQYF. DNA of the CDR3: TGTGCCAGTAGGCAGCGGGGGGGCTCAAACATTCAGTACTTC.

The CDR3 region has the DNA TGTGCCAGCAGCTTGGAACAACCCCGCCGTCAGCCCCAGCATTTT. Protein product: CASSLEQPRRQPQHF. V usage is TRBV5-8 and J usage is TRBJ1-5; unclear D gene. Germline CDR1 reads SGHTS; CDR2 reads YDEGEE. The CDR3 runs 15 residues. The ends were cut back, 0 bases at V and 6 bases at J, with 13 bases in the middle.

This clone was detected only a few times. Written as DNA, the CDR3 is TGTGCCGGCCAAAGTCGCGGGCCGCTCTATGGCTACACCTTC. Translated: CAGQSRGPLYGYTF. The V gene is TRBV28, the J gene TRBJ1-2; D remains unclear. The CDR3 spans 14 residues. Germline values: CDR1 MDHEN, CDR2 SYDVKM. The ends were cut back, 11 bases at V and 4 bases at J, with 20 bases in the middle.

Remarks on this clone: Additional DNA sequences in this sample encode the identical CDR3. V gene TRBV5-1 combines with J gene TRBJ2-3; 8 nucleotides match TRBD2. J was trimmed by 0 bases and V by 4 bases; bases with no gene match: 7. The CDR3 loop spans 16 amino acids. CDR1 SGHRS and CDR2 YFSETQ come from the germline V gene. Written as DNA, the CDR3 is TGCGCCAGCAGCCCAACATTAGCGGGGAGCACAGATACGCAGTATTTT. Its protein product is CASSPTLAGSTDTQYF. Filled out from reference TRBV5-1 and TRBJ2-3, the complete variable domain reads KAGVTQTPRYLIKTRGQQVTLSCSPISGHRSVSWYQQTPGQGLQFLFEYFSETQRNKGNFPGRFSGRQFSNSRSEMNVSTLELGDSALYLCASSPTLAGSTDTQYFGPGTRLTVL.

The gene calls are TRBV20-1 and TRBJ2-7; 11 nucleotides match TRBD2. The CDR3 spans 16 residues. CDR1 is DFQATT, CDR2 SNEGSKA, per germline (reference sequence). J was trimmed by 2 bases and V by 3 bases; bases with no gene match: 9. The CDR3 protein is CSASILAGVGPYEQYF. CDR3 DNA sequence: TGCAGTGCTAGTATACTAGCGGGAGTTGGCCCCTACGAGCAGTACTTC.

The chain combines TRBV24-1 with TRBJ2-5, with D maybe TRBD2 (6 bases). Germline V gene data show CDR1 as KGHDR and CDR2 as SFDVKD. This CDR3 region has 15 residues. Trimming pared 4 bases from V and 0 bases from J, leaving 11 bases between. The CDR3: CATSDSRGYQETQYF. CDR3 nucleotides: TGTGCCACCAGTGACTCCCGGGGGTACCAAGAGACCCAGTACTTC.

Only a few counts were recorded for this clone. The chain recombines TRBV27 with TRBJ1-3; perhaps TRBD1 as D (6 bases). Germline CDR1 reads MNHEY; CDR2 reads SMNVEV (reference sequence). V was clipped by 3 bases and J by 4 bases, with 10 bases between them. There are 14 residues in the CDR3. The CDR3 sequence is CASSFTGFGNTIYF. Written as DNA, the CDR3 is TGTGCCAGCAGTTTTACAGGGTTCGGAAACACCATATATTTT.

CDR3 residues: CASSLRAQGNTEAFF. The CDR3 nucleotides read TGTGCCAGCAGCTTAAGGGCACAGGGGAACACTGAAGCTTTCTTT. The rearrangement joins TRBV7-3 to TRBJ1-1; a possible D gene is TRBD1 (6 bases). The CDR3 consists of 15 residues. With 1 base removed from V and 1 base from J, the gap between germline ends came to 10 bases. The germline V gene has CDR1 SGHTA and CDR2 FQGTGA.

The CDR3 bases are TGCGCCAGCAGCCAACAACCCGGGGAGACGAACACCGGGGAGCTGTTTTTT. Translation: CASSQQPGETNTGELFF. The chain links TRBV4-1 to TRBJ2-2, with TRBD2 as a possible D gene (5 bases). This CDR3 comprises 17 residues. The V gene's germline CDR1 is MGHRA and CDR2 YSYEKL. With 2 bases removed from V and 0 bases from J, the gap between germline ends came to 13 bases.

The V gene is TRBV3-1 (or the pseudogene TRBV3-2), the J gene TRBJ1-5; D not certain. The germline gives CDR1 LGHDT, CDR2 YNNKEL (reference sequence). This CDR3 contains 15 residues. V lost 3 bases and J lost 2, with 11 bases in between. CDR3: CASSHGGLGNQPQHF. The CDR3 bases are TGTGCCAGCAGCCACGGCGGCTTAGGCAATCAGCCCCAGCATTTT.

The chain employs TRBV18 and TRBJ1-3; 7 bases line up with TRBD1. CDR1 is KGHSH and CDR2 is LQKENI in the germline V gene. Unmatched junction bases numbered 1, after V lost 1 base and J lost 1 base. The CDR3 has 15 amino acids. The DNA of the CDR3 is TGTGCCAGCTCACCACAACAGGGGTCTGGAAACACCATATATTTT. It is translated as CASSPQQGSGNTIYF.

The chain has TRBV4-3 and TRBJ1-4; 7 bases line up with TRBD1. The germline gives CDR1 LGHNA, CDR2 YSLEER. CDR3 length: 17 amino acids. Unmatched junction bases numbered 9, after V lost 0 bases and J lost 5 bases. Here the CDR3 reads CASSQEGKGAYNEKLFF. CDR3 sequence (DNA): TGCGCCAGCAGCCAAGAGGGTAAGGGGGCCTACAATGAAAAACTGTTTTTT.

The DNA of the CDR3 is TGCGCCAGCAGCTTGAGCAGGGCGGGGAGTTCCGTCTACGAGCAGTACTTC. It encodes CASSLSRAGSSVYEQYF. V is TRBV5-1 and J is TRBJ2-7; D might be TRBD2 (6 bases). The length of the CDR3 is 17 residues. The V and J ends lost 1 base and 3 bases respectively, with 20 bases between them. Looked up from germline, CDR1 is SGHRS and CDR2 is YFSETQ.

This chain uses TRBV18 with TRBJ2-1; a weak D match, TRBD1 (6 bases). Germline V gene lookup returns CDR1 KGHSH and CDR2 LQKENI. The CDR3 runs 16 residues. V was clipped by 1 base and J by 4 bases, with 14 bases between them. The CDR3 spells CASSPQGMGTYNEQFF. For the CDR3, the DNA is TGTGCCAGCTCACCACAGGGGATGGGGACATACAATGAGCAGTTCTTC.

The chain has TRBV7-2 and TRBJ1-4; possibly TRBD1 for D (5 bases). Germline V gene lookup returns CDR1 SGHTA and CDR2 FQGNSA. The germline V and J ends were trimmed by 1 base and 2 bases, with 8 bases remaining between them. The CDR3 runs 15 residues. DNA of the CDR3: TGTGCCAGCAGCTTAGGGGGACTTACTAATGAAAAACTGTTTTTT. This sequence encodes CASSLGGLTNEKLFF.